A selection of T cell receptor beta chains follows, all from one sample in a study of blood T cell repertoires in COVID-19. Profiling relied on immunoSEQ multiplex PCR, and the TCRdb table lists in-frame clones only, not all of them. The sample yields 310,000 or so clones, roughly 90% seen once. The sample comprised peripheral blood. The receptors here all came from a woman aged 45-59 years who had recovered from COVID-19. Both conserved end residues are part of each CDR3. A D gene is named only where the DNA matches it firmly. Clone size is given for some rows only: seen once, a few or many times, or a class if the clone is expanded.

TRBD1	-	TRBV27	TRBJ2-7	TGTGCCAGCAGAGCGGGGACAGGGCCCTCCTACGAGCAGTACTTC	CASRAGTGPSYEQYF
TRBD1	-	TRBV6-2/TRBV6-3	TRBJ1-2	TGTGCCAGCAGTTTTTTGACAGGGGACTATGGCTACACCTTC	CASSFLTGDYGYTF
-	-	TRBV6-6	TRBJ2-2	TGTGCCAGCAGTTACTCTGGGGGCTCGAACACCGGGGAGCTGTTTTTT	CASSYSGGSNTGELFF
-	-	TRBV7-9	TRBJ1-4	TGTGCCAGCAGCTTGGACAGTGAAAAACTGTTTTTT	CASSLDSEKLFF
TRBD1	-	TRBV30	TRBJ1-2	TGTGCCTGGAGCCTACAGGGGACGGTCGGCTACACCTTC	CAWSLQGTVGYTF
-	-	TRBV5-5	TRBJ1-1	TGTGCCAGCAGCTTGGCCTATAGCCCTGAAGCTTTCTTT	CASSLAYSPEAFF
TRBD2	-	TRBV7-2	TRBJ2-1	TGTGCCAGCAGCTCCGACCCTTATAGCGGGGGCGCCTCTTACAATGAGCAGTTCTTC	CASSSDPYSGGASYNEQFF
TRBD1	-	TRBV18	TRBJ1-3	TGTGCCAGCTCACAAACGACAGGGGGAAACACCATATATTTT	CASSQTTGGNTIYF
-	once	TRBV21-1	TRBJ1-5	TGTGCCAGCAGCAAAGACCGGGTGGCCTTTAATCAGCCCCAGCATTTT	CASSKDRVAFNQPQHF
-	-	TRBV7-6	TRBJ2-5	TGTGCCAGCAGCTCCCTCCGGACAGTACAAGAGACCCAGTACTTC	CASSSLRTVQETQYF
-	-	TRBV18	TRBJ1-2	TGTGCCAGCTCACCCAAAGATCTGAGCTATGGCTACACCTTC	CASSPKDLSYGYTF
TRBD1	-	TRBV5-1	TRBJ2-7	TGCGCCAGCAGCTCGGGACAGACCTACGAGCAGTACTTC	CASSSGQTYEQYF
TRBD2	-	TRBV3-1/TRBV3-2	TRBJ2-7	TGTGCCAGCAGCCAAGGGAGGACTAGCGGGAGCGGTGAGCAGTACTTC	CASSQGRTSGSGEQYF
-	-	TRBV28	TRBJ1-4	TGTGCCAGCGTCGACAGCGATAATGAAAAACTGTTTTTT	CASVDSDNEKLFF
TRBD1	-	TRBV28	TRBJ1-2	TGTGCCAGCAGTTTAGGGGACAGGATCTACACCTTC	CASSLGDRIYTF
-	-	TRBV11-2	TRBJ2-7	TGTGCCAGCAGCTTCCAAACAGGACCTGCCTGGTACGAGCAGTACTTC	CASSFQTGPAWYEQYF
-	-	TRBV5-8	TRBJ1-2	TGTGCCAGCAGCGTTACCCTAGCCGGCTACACCTTC	CASSVTLAGYTF
TRBD1	few	TRBV6-5	TRBJ1-3	TGTGCCAGCAGTTATTCCCGGGACAGGGTATACACCATATATTTT	CASSYSRDRVYTIYF
TRBD1	-	TRBV10-3	TRBJ1-1	TGTGCCATCAGGGGACAGGGGTTGAACACTGAAGCTTTCTTT	CAIRGQGLNTEAFF
-	-	TRBV7-6	TRBJ1-4	TGTGCCAGCAGCTTGTTCTGGGGGGGAGATGAAAAACTGTTTTTT	CASSLFWGGDEKLFF
-	-	TRBV7-2	TRBJ2-1	TGTGCCAGCAGCTTAGGACAGAACGAGCAGTTCTTC	CASSLGQNEQFF
-	-	TRBV6-4	TRBJ1-6	TGTGCCAGCAGTGCCCGTCCGGATTCACCCCTCCACTTT	CASSARPDSPLHF
TRBD2	-	TRBV28	TRBJ2-5	TGTGCCACCGAGGGACTACAAGAGACCCAGTACTTC	CATEGLQETQYF
TRBD1	-	TRBV6-2/TRBV6-3	TRBJ1-2	TGTGCCAGCAGTCCACGGACAGGAGACGGATATGGCTACACCTTC	CASSPRTGDGYGYTF
-	-	TRBV5-6	TRBJ1-5	TGTGCCAGCAGCTTACAGGGTGGCAATCAGCCCCAGCATTTT	CASSLQGGNQPQHF
-	-	TRBV5-1	TRBJ1-2	TGCGCCAGCAGCTTGGTGTGGGCGGGAGAAGGCAATGGCTACACCTTC	CASSLVWAGEGNGYTF
-	-	TRBV6-2/TRBV6-3	TRBJ2-5	TGTGCCAGCAGTTACTCGAAGTGGACACCCGAGACCCAGTACTTC	CASSYSKWTPETQYF
-	-	TRBV4-3	TRBJ2-3	TGCGCCAGCAGCCAAGAATCGGCAGGGGTATTAGATACGCAGTATTTT	CASSQESAGVLDTQYF
TRBD1	-	TRBV4-3	TRBJ1-4	TGCGCCAGCAGCCAAGACAGGGGGCTAGGTAATGAAAAACTGTTTTTT	CASSQDRGLGNEKLFF
-	-	TRBV11-2	TRBJ1-1	TGTGCCAGCAGCTTATGGGAGGGGGTTAACACTGAAGCTTTCTTT	CASSLWEGVNTEAFF
TRBD1	-	TRBV6-5	TRBJ1-1	TGTGCCAGCAGGGGAGGACAGGCTGAAGCTTTCTTT	CASRGGQAEAFF
-	-	TRBV7-2	TRBJ2-1	TGTGCCAGCAGCTCCAACCCTAGCTCCTACAATGAGCAGTTCTTC	CASSSNPSSYNEQFF
-	-	TRBV25-1	TRBJ1-2	TGTGCCAGCAGTGAATGGGAGGGGGTGTACTATGGCTACACCTTC	CASSEWEGVYYGYTF
-	-	TRBV7-6	TRBJ2-7	TGTGCCAGCATCCCCGAACCGGGACAAGGACTCTACGAGCAGTACTTC	CASIPEPGQGLYEQYF
-	-	TRBV5-5	TRBJ2-7	TGTGCCAGCAGCTGGGTGGGGGGCTCCTACGAGCAGTACTTC	CASSWVGGSYEQYF